The 16 T cell receptor beta chains presented below share a single source sample, sequenced in a study of blood T cell repertoires in COVID-19. Here immunoSEQ multiplex PCR was the method, and the copy in TCRdb shows in-frame clones only, minus some. Of some 200,000 clones listed, 75% to 85% are singletons. The specimen was peripheral blood. The receptors were sampled from a woman aged 40 to 50 with COVID-19, enrolled during active disease.

The rearrangement links TRBV2 to TRBJ2-7, with 9 nucleotides matching TRBD2. This CDR3 has 13 amino acids. Unmatched junction bases numbered 7, after V lost 7 bases and J lost 6 bases. Germline CDR1 and CDR2: SNHLY and FYNNEI. The CDR3 DNA follows: TGTGCCAGCACGTTGGGACTAGCTGGCGAGCAGTACGTC. It specifies CASTLGLAGEQYV.

The chain joins TRBV9 to TRBJ1-2, with D uncertain. The CDR3 extends over 12 amino acids. Trimming left V 3 bases short and J 2 bases short, with 5 bases between. The germline V gene has CDR1 SGDLS and CDR2 YYNGEE. The CDR3 loop is CASSGPNYGYTF. CDR3 DNA: TGTGCCAGCAGCGGGCCAAACTATGGCTACACCTTC.

The rearrangement uses TRBV6-4 and TRBJ2-7, with no clear D. Germline CDR1 MRHNA, CDR2 SNTAGT. V lost 3 bases, J lost 1 base, and 7 bases lay in between. The CDR3 loop spans 13 amino acids. CDR3 in DNA: TGTGCCAGCAGTGAGGGCAGATCCTACGAGCAGTACGTC. This gives the protein CASSEGRSYEQYV.

The V call is TRBV4-1, the J call TRBJ2-7, with TRBD2 identical over 14 bases. This CDR3 has 17 residues. With 3 bases clipped from V and 7 bases from J, the junction kept 11 bases outside the gene matches. From germline, CDR1 is MGHRA and CDR2 YSYEKL. CDR3 nucleotides: TGCGCCAGCAGCCACTTCACCTCCGGGACTAGCGGGAGAGAGCAGTACTTC. Protein sequence: CASSHFTSGTSGREQYF.

This clone was counted only a few times. The V and J genes are TRBV6-5 and TRBJ1-1, with D perhaps TRBD1 (5 bases). Between the trimmed V and J ends, which lost 2 bases and 9 bases, there was a span of 13 bases. This CDR3 spans 13 amino acids. Germline CDR1 reads MNHEY; CDR2 reads SVGAGI. The CDR3 DNA reads TGTGCCAGCAGTTACCCTGGGGGGTTTCAAGCTTTCTTT. Encoded protein: CASSYPGGFQAFF.

The table lists this clone with a few counts. The chain carries TRBV24-1 and TRBJ2-1, with 7 bases fitting TRBD2. V lost 4 bases and J lost 6; bases outside the gene matches: 8. This CDR3 contains 15 residues. Germline V gives CDR1 KGHDR, CDR2 SFDVKD. The DNA for the CDR3 is TGTGCCACCAGTGAACATGGGACTAACCTCAATGAGCAGTTCTTC. Residues: CATSEHGTNLNEQFF.

This chain joins TRBV2 and TRBJ2-1, with 9 bases fitting TRBD2. The germline V gene has CDR1 SNHLY and CDR2 FYNNEI. The CDR3 has 15 amino acids. V was clipped by 7 bases and J by 1 base; unmatched bases: 5. The CDR3 region has the DNA TGTGCCAGCACCGTAGCGGGAGTATCCTACAATGAGCAGTTCTTC. Translation gives CASTVAGVSYNEQFF.

This sequence joins TRBV6-1 and TRBJ2-2; maybe TRBD2 (5 bases). The germline V gene encodes CDR1 MNHNS and CDR2 SASEGT. V lost 2 bases and J lost 6, with 13 bases in between. The CDR3 length is 15 residues. CDR3 DNA: TGTGCCAGCAGTGAAACCCCCGGGGTCCCCGGGGAGCTGTTTTTT. Protein sequence: CASSETPGVPGELFF.

V gene TRBV6-5 combines with J gene TRBJ1-1, with 7 nucleotides matching TRBD1. The trim removed 4 bases at V and 7 bases at J, leaving 6 bases unmatched. The CDR3 is 13 amino acids. Germline V gene data show CDR1 as MNHEY and CDR2 as SVGAGI. CDR3 sequence: CASSSRTGREAFF. CDR3 in DNA: TGTGCCAGCAGTTCCCGGACAGGACGTGAAGCTTTCTTT.

The CDR3 loop is CASSVGGTSVDEQFF. CDR3 bases: TGTGCCAGCAGCGTAGGAGGGACTAGTGTGGATGAGCAGTTCTTC. This chain uses TRBV9 with TRBJ2-1, with 8 positions matching TRBD2. The CDR3 runs 15 residues. Per the germline V gene, CDR1 is SGDLS and CDR2 is YYNGEE. The ends lost 0 bases at V and 8 bases at J; junction bases unmatched: 7.

The CDR3 here is CASSLGAPGTDTQYF. The CDR3 region has the DNA TGCGCCAGCAGCTTGGGGGCTCCGGGCACAGATACGCAGTATTTT. The chain couples TRBV5-1 to TRBJ2-3; D call uncertain. Germline V CDR1 and CDR2: SGHRS, YFSETQ. Trimming stripped 0 bases from V and 1 base from J, with 9 bases between. The CDR3 extends over 15 amino acids.

The rearrangement uses TRBV27 and TRBJ2-3; 7 bases are a match to TRBD1. The germline CDR1 and CDR2 sequences are MNHEY and SMNVEV (reference sequence). This CDR3 has 15 residues. V lost 2 bases to trimming and J lost 0 bases; unmatched junction nucleotides: 2. This chain's CDR3 is CASSLTGASTDTQYF. In DNA form, the CDR3 reads TGTGCCAGCAGTTTAACAGGGGCCAGCACAGATACGCAGTATTTT.

The DNA of the CDR3 is TGTGCCAGTAACCCTAGGACAGCTAACTATGGCTACACCTTC. Protein sequence: CASNPRTANYGYTF. The chain recombines TRBV19 with TRBJ1-2, with D tentatively TRBD1 (6 bases). This CDR3 has 14 residues. CDR1 is LNHDA, CDR2 SQIVND, per germline (reference sequence). Trimming shortened V by 7 bases and J by 0 bases, and 12 bases separated the two germline ends.

This chain joins TRBV7-3 and TRBJ2-2, with TRBD1 matching over 7 bases. This CDR3 has 14 residues. J lost 5 bases, V lost 6 bases, and 6 bases had no gene match. Germline loops: CDR1 SGHTA, CDR2 FQGTGA. In DNA form, the CDR3 reads TGTGCCAGCAGAACTAACAGGGGTACCGGGGAGCTGTTTTTT. Its protein is CASRTNRGTGELFF.

The chain employs TRBV10-3 and TRBJ2-7; unclear D gene. The CDR3 is made up of 14 amino acids. CDR1 is ENHRY, CDR2 SYGVKD, per germline. The ends were cut back, 2 bases at V and 6 bases at J, with 14 bases in the middle. The CDR3 DNA reads TGTGCCATCAGTGAGGGTAAGAGCAGGTTCGAGCAGTACTTC. Its translation is CAISEGKSRFEQYF.

This clone turned up a few times. The chain employs TRBV11-2 and TRBJ1-6; D may be TRBD1 (6 bases). Germline V lookup: CDR1 SGHAT, CDR2 FQNNGV. Trimming removed 3 bases at V and 2 bases at J, with 14 bases between. The CDR3 length is 17 residues. CDR3 amino acids: CASSFRGRRTYNSPLHF. For the CDR3, the DNA is TGTGCCAGCAGCTTCAGGGGAAGAAGGACCTATAATTCACCCCTCCACTTT. Based on the CDR3 plus reference TRBV11-2 and TRBJ1-6, the full variable domain is EAGVAQSPRYKIIEKRQSVAFWCNPISGHATLYWYQQILGQGPKLLIQFQNNGVVDDSQLPKDRFSAERLKGVDSTLKIQPAKLEDSAVYLCASSFRGRRTYNSPLHFGNGTRLTVT.